This entry is about one TCR beta chain. The record originates from a study of blood T cell repertoires in COVID-19. About the study: Sites in the United States, Italy and Spain provided acute and convalescent COVID-19 samples. PBMCs, B-cell-depleted T cells, or T cells were the source of the cDNA or gDNA that made up the material.

V was pared by 5 bases and J by 10 bases, with 23 bases between. The CDR3 is 15 residues long. Germline values: CDR1 SGHAT, CDR2 FQNNGV. Authors' methods: From reference gene primer amplification, estimates of nucleated cell counts were derived. Profiled with immunoSEQ multiplex PCR; TCRdb holds only in-frame clones, not every one. V and J calls and clone size are as listed in that table; D and trimming were resolved from the DNA. The sample consists of 100,000 to 120,000 clones, roughly four fifths of them appearing once. The clonotype originates from a woman aged 55-70 years with acute or convalescent COVID-19. The chain is built from TRBV11-2 and TRBJ1-1, with a tentative D call TRBD1 (6 bases). The source material was peripheral blood. This CDR3 is CASSHSGVGGAGAFF. CDR3 nucleotide sequence: TGTGCCAGCAGCCATTCAGGCGTGGGGGGGGCAGGAGCTTTCTTT.